What follows are 14 T cell receptor beta chains derived from one specimen sequenced in a study of T cells in Graves' hyperthyroidism and ophthalmopathy. The TCR beta CDR3 regions underwent amplification using RNA transcripts as the source. HTBI primers were employed in a first-round RT-PCR of the TCR CDR3. TCRdb reprocessed the multiplex PCR reads via MiXCR and lists one record per CDR3 protein. The top ten clones hold roughly 50% of a sample with 500,000 to 600,000 distinct CDR3 sequences, 15% to 20% of them seen once. The sample consisted of blood. These receptors originate from a man aged 40-49 years with Graves' ophthalmopathy.

The table lists this clonotype with a few counts. The chain combines TRBV7-2 with TRBJ2-7; D may be TRBD2 (5 bases). The V and J ends lost 1 base and 0 bases respectively, with 19 bases between them. The CDR3 has 18 residues. Germline CDR1 is SGHTA and CDR2 is FQGNSA. CDR3 residues: CASSLEVWRPLASYEQYF. The CDR3 DNA follows: TGTGCCAGCAGCTTAGAGGTTTGGAGGCCCCTCGCCTCCTACGAGCAGTACTTC.

This clonotype was counted between two and nine times. V usage is TRBV2 and J usage is TRBJ1-2; D might be TRBD1 (5 bases). Deletions cut 3 bases from V and 7 bases from J, with 12 bases between. In germline, CDR1 is SNHLY, CDR2 FYNNEI. This CDR3 region has 13 residues. CDR3 loop: CASSETPGPGYTF. In nucleotides, the CDR3 is TGTGCCAGCAGTGAGACCCCGGGACCTGGCTACACCTTC.

V gene TRBV20-1 combines with J gene TRBJ2-1; TRBD2 agrees at 8 bases. The CDR3 is 14 residues long. After removal of 6 bases from V and 4 bases from J, the junction contained 8 bases not matched to a gene. Germline V gene data show CDR1 as DFQATT and CDR2 as SNEGSKA (reference sequence). The CDR3, as DNA: TGCAGTGCCCGGGTCGTAGCGGGGTACAATGAGCAGTTCTTC. As protein: CSARVVAGYNEQFF.

This clonotype has ten or more counts. This chain joins TRBV24-1 and TRBJ1-5; tentatively, D is TRBD1 (6 bases). The germline gives CDR1 KGHDR, CDR2 SFDVKD. V gave up 7 bases and J gave up 7 bases, with 13 bases separating them. This CDR3 is 13 amino acids long. The CDR3 bases are TGTGCCACCAGCCCTGACAGGCCCCAGCCCCAGCATTTT. Encoded protein: CATSPDRPQPQHF.

The CDR3 DNA reads as TGTGCCAGCAGACTCTGGCGGGAGGGCTCAGATACGCAGTATTTT. This sequence encodes CASRLWREGSDTQYF. This rearrangement joins TRBV7-9 to TRBJ2-3; 9 bases match TRBD2. Unmatched junction bases numbered 8, after V lost 6 bases and J lost 4 bases. The germline V gene encodes CDR1 SEHNR and CDR2 FQNEAQ (reference sequence). The CDR3 has 15 residues.

The rearrangement joins TRBV9 to TRBJ2-7; no firm D call. CDR3 length: 14 amino acids. The germline V gene encodes CDR1 SGDLS and CDR2 YYNGEE. V was clipped by 0 bases and J by 2 bases, with 9 bases between them. DNA of the CDR3: TGTGCCAGCAGCGTAGCTGCGGCCCCCTACGAGCAGTACTTC. Its translation is CASSVAAAPYEQYF.

This clonotype was seen at least ten times. The chain is built from TRBV18 and TRBJ2-5; a weak D match, TRBD2 (6 bases). Germline CDR1 reads KGHSH; CDR2 reads LQKENI. V lost 3 bases, J lost 3 bases, and 8 bases lay in between. This CDR3 is built from 13 residues. The CDR3 bases are TGTGCCAGCTCACCCGGGGGTGAAGAGACCCAGTACTTC. Residues: CASSPGGEETQYF.

This clonotype was recorded a few times. V usage is TRBV28 and J usage is TRBJ1-4; 7 nucleotides agree with TRBD1. In germline, CDR1 is MDHEN, CDR2 SYDVKM. Trimming at V came to 8 bases and at J to 7 bases, leaving 7 bases not matched to a gene. The CDR3 spans 13 residues. The CDR3, as DNA: TGTGCCAGCTTCGGGAGGGGGCCTGAAAAACTGTTTTTT. Its translation: CASFGRGPEKLFF.

This clonotype has at least ten counts. The chain carries TRBV12-3 or TRBV12-4 and TRBJ2-5; 8 nucleotides match TRBD2. The CDR3 sequence is 16 residues long. J lost 5 bases, V lost 3 bases, and 11 bases had no gene match. CDR3 sequence: CASSFGAGGPRETQYF. DNA for the CDR3: TGTGCCAGCAGTTTTGGGGCGGGAGGACCTCGGGAGACCCAGTACTTC.

This clonotype has only a few counts. The V gene is TRBV18, the J gene TRBJ2-7; tentative D call: TRBD2 (5 bases). From germline, CDR1 is KGHSH and CDR2 LQKENI. V lost 3 bases and J lost 3, with 12 bases in between. The CDR3 totals 14 residues. In DNA, the CDR3 is TGTGCCAGCTCACCGTCGAGCGGTCTCTACGAGCAGTACTTC. This translates into CASSPSSGLYEQYF.

V is TRBV6-1 and J is TRBJ1-3, with unresolved D. The V end was cut by 5 bases, the J end by 2 bases, with 16 bases between. The CDR3 is 16 residues long. Germline-derived CDR1 and CDR2 are MNHNS and SASEGT. CDR3 protein: CASSPRPTFTGNTIYF. CDR3 nucleotides: TGTGCCAGCAGTCCGAGACCGACCTTTACTGGAAACACCATATATTTT.

The sample holds a few counts of this clonotype. The gene calls are TRBV19 and TRBJ1-4; D is unresolved. Trimming took 6 bases from V and 10 from J, leaving 15 bases between them. CDR1 LNHDA and CDR2 SQIVND come from the germline V gene (reference sequence). This CDR3 has 13 amino acids. The CDR3, as DNA: TGTGCCAGTAGGGCTCTGGGGATTGGAAAACTGTTTTTT. It yields the protein CASRALGIGKLFF.

The rearrangement links TRBV12-3 or TRBV12-4 to TRBJ2-2; TRBD2 agrees at 8 bases. The V and J ends lost 3 bases and 1 base, in that order; junction bases with no gene match: 7. This CDR3 comprises 17 residues. CDR3: CASSFSPLAVNTGELFF. The CDR3 coding sequence is TGTGCCAGCAGTTTCTCCCCACTAGCGGTGAACACCGGGGAGCTGTTTTTT.

The chain has TRBV10-3 and TRBJ2-1, with TRBD1 as a possible D gene (5 bases). With 7 bases removed from V and 4 bases from J, the gap between germline ends came to 5 bases. CDR1 is ENHRY, CDR2 SYGVKD, per germline. CDR3 length: 11 residues. The CDR3 sequence: CAIKGYNEQFF. CDR3 coding DNA: TGTGCCATCAAGGGGTACAATGAGCAGTTCTTC.